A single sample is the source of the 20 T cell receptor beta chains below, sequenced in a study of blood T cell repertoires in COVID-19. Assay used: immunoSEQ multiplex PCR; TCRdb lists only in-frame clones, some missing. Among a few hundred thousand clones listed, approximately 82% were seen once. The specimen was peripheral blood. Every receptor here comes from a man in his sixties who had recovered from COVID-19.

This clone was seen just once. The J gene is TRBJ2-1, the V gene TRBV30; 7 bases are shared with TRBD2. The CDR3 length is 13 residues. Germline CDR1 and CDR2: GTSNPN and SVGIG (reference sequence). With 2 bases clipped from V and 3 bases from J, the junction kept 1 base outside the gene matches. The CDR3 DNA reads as TGTGCCTGGAGTACTAGCGTCTACAATGAGCAGTTCTTC. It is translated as CAWSTSVYNEQFF.

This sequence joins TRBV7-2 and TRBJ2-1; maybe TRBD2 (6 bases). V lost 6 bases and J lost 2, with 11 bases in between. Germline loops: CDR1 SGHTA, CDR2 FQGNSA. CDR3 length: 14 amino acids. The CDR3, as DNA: TGTGCCAGCAGTTTCTCGGGGGCCTACAATGAGCAGTTCTTC. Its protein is CASSFSGAYNEQFF.

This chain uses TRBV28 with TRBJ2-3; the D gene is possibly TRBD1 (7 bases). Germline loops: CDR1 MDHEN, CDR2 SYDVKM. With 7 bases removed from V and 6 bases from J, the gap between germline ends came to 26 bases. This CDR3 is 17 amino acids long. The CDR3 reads CASIARRGTDVLDTQYF. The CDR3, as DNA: TGTGCCAGCATCGCACGACGGGGGACAGATGTTTTGGATACGCAGTATTTT.

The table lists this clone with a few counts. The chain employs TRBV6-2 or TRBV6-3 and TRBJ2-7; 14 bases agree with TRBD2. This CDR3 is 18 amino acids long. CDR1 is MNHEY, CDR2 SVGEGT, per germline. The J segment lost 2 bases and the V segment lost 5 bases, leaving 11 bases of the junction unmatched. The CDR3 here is CASSPGLAGEPPTYEQYF. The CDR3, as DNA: TGTGCCAGCAGTCCGGGACTAGCGGGGGAGCCACCAACCTACGAGCAGTACTTC.

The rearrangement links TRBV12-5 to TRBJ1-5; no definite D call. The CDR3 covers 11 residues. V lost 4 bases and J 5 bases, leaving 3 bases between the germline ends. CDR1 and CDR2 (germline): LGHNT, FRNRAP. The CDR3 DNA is TGTGCTAGTGGTTCCTATCAGCCCCAGCATTTT. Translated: CASGSYQPQHF.

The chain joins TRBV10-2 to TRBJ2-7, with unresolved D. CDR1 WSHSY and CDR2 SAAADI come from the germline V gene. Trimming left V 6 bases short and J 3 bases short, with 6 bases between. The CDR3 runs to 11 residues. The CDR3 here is CASSAGYEQYF. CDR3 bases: TGCGCCAGCAGCGCCGGCTACGAGCAGTACTTC.

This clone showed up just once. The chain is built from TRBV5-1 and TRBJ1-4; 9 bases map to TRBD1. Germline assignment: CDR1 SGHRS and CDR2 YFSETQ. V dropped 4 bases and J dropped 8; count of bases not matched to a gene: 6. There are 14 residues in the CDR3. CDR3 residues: CASSTRQGGEKLFF. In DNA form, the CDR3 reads TGCGCCAGCAGCACAAGACAGGGGGGCGAAAAACTGTTTTTT.

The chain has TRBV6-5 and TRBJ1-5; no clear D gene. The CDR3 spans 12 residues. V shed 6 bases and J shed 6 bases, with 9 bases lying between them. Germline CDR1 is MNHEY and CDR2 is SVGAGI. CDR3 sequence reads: CASRSVGQPQHF. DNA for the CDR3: TGTGCCAGCAGAAGCGTAGGTCAGCCCCAGCATTTT.

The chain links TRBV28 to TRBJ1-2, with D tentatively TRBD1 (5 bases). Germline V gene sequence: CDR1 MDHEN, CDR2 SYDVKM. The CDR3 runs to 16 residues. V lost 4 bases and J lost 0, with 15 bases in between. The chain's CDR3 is CASSSSSGGTNYGYTF. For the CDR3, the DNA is TGTGCCAGCAGTTCGTCATCCGGGGGGACTAACTATGGCTACACCTTC.

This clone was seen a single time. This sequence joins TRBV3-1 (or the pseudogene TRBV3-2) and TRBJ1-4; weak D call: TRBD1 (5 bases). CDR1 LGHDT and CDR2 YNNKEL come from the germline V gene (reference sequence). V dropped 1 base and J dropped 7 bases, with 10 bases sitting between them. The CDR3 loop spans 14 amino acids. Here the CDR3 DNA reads TGTGCCAGCAGCCAAGTGTTCAGGGCTGAAAAACTGTTTTTT. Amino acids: CASSQVFRAEKLFF.

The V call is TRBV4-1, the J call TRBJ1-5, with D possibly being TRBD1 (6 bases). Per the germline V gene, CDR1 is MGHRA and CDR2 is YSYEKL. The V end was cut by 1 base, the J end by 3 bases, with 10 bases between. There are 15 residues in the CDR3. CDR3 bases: TGCGCCAGCAGCCAAGTGTCAGGGGCCAATCAGCCCCAGCATTTT. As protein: CASSQVSGANQPQHF.

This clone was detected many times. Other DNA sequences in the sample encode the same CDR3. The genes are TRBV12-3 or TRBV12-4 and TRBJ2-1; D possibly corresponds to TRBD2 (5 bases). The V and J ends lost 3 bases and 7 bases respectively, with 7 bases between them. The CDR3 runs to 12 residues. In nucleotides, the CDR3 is TGTGCCAGCAGTTTTGGCGGGAATGAGCAGTTCTTC. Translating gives CASSFGGNEQFF.

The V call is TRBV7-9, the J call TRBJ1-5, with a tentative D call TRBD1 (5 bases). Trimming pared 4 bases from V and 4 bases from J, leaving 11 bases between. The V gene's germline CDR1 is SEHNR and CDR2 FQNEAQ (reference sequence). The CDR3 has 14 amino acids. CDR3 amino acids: CASSSGQKNQPQHF. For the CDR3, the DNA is TGTGCCAGCAGCTCCGGACAAAAGAATCAGCCCCAGCATTTT.

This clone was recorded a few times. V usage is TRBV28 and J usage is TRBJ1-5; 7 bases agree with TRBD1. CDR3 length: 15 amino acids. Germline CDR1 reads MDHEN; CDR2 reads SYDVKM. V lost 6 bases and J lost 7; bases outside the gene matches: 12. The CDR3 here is CASRSTGVGMQPQHF. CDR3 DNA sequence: TGTGCCAGCAGGTCAACAGGGGTCGGCATGCAGCCCCAGCATTTT.

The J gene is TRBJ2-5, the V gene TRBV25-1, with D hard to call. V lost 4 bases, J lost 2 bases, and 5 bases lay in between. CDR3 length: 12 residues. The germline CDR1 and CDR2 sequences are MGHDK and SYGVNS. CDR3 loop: CASSGRQETQYF. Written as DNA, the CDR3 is TGTGCCAGCAGTGGCAGGCAAGAGACCCAGTACTTC.

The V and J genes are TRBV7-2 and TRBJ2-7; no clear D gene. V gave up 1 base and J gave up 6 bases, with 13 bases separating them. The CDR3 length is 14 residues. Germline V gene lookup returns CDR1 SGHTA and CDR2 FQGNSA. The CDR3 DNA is TGTGCCAGCAGCTTAGGTCCACGGTTCCGCGAGCAGTACTTC. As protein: CASSLGPRFREQYF.

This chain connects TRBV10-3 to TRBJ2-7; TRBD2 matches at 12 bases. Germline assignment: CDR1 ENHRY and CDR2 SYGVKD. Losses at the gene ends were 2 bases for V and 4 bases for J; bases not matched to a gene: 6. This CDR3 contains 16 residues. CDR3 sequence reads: CAISEATSGRPYEQYF. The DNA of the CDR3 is TGTGCCATCAGTGAGGCCACTAGCGGGAGGCCATACGAGCAGTACTTC.

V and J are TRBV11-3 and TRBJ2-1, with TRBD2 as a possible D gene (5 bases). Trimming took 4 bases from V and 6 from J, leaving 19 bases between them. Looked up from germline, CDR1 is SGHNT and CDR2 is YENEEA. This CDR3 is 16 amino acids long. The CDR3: CASSSTHAGGTNEQFF. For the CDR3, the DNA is TGTGCCAGCAGCTCCACCCACGCGGGCGGCACCAATGAGCAGTTCTTC.

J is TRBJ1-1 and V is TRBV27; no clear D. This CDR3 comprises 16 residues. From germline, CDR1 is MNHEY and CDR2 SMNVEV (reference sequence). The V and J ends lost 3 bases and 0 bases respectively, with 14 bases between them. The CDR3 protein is CASSFEGINMNTEAFF. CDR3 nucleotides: TGTGCCAGCAGTTTCGAGGGCATAAACATGAACACTGAAGCTTTCTTT.

The CDR3 protein is CASSLGPGGVETQYF. The CDR3 DNA reads TGTGCCAGCAGCTTAGGCCCAGGGGGCGTAGAGACCCAGTACTTC. This chain joins TRBV7-8 and TRBJ2-5; 8 nucleotides match TRBD1. The CDR3 covers 15 residues. CDR1 and CDR2 from the germline V gene are SGHVS and FQNEAQ. The V segment lost 1 base and the J segment 4 bases; nucleotides outside the gene matches: 5.